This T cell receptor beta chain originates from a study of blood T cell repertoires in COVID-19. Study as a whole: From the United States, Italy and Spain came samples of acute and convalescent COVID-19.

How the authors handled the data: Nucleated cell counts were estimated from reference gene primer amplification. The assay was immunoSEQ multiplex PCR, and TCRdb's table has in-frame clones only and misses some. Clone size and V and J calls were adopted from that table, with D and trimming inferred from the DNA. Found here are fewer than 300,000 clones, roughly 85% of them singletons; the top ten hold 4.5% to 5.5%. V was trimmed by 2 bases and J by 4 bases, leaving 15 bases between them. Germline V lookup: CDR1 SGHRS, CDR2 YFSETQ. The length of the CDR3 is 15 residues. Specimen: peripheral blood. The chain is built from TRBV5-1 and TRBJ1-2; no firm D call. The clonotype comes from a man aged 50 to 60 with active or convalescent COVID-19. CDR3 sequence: CASSFVAGKLYGYTF. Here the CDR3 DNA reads TGCGCCAGCAGCTTTGTGGCAGGTAAGCTCTATGGCTACACCTTC. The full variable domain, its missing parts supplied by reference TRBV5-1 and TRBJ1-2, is KAGVTQTPRYLIKTRGQQVTLSCSPISGHRSVSWYQQTPGQGLQFLFEYFSETQRNKGNFPGRFSGRQFSNSRSEMNVSTLELGDSALYLCASSFVAGKLYGYTFGSGTRLTVV.